Listed below are T cell receptor beta chains from one sample, sequenced in a study of blood T cell repertoires in COVID-19. The table came from immunoSEQ multiplex PCR; TCRdb's copy has only in-frame clones and leaves some out. The sample lists over 200,000 clones, under 90% seen once, with roughly 18% in the top ten. Sequencing was done on a sample of peripheral blood. Receptors were obtained from a woman over 75 with active or convalescent COVID-19. CDR3s include the opening cysteine and the closing phenylalanine or tryptophan. D genes are given only for firm matches. For some rows the clone size is stated as once, few or many, or as a class when expanded; others skip it.

d_call: NA; v_call: TRBV19; clone_size: NA; j_call: TRBJ2-3; cdr3_nt: TGTGCCAGTACCGGCAGGGGCACAGATACGCAGTATTTT; cdr3_aa: CASTGRGTDTQYF
d_call: TRBD2; v_call: TRBV28; clone_size: NA; j_call: TRBJ2-1; cdr3_nt: TGTGCCAGCACCTTAAGCACCGGGGGGGGCGCCGGCTATGAGCAGTTCTTC; cdr3_aa: CASTLSTGGGAGYEQFF
d_call: NA; v_call: TRBV28; clone_size: NA; j_call: TRBJ1-5; cdr3_nt: TGTGCCAGCAGTCCCGGCGGAGGGCAGGCCAATCAGCCCCAGCATTTT; cdr3_aa: CASSPGGGQANQPQHF
d_call: NA; v_call: TRBV7-9; clone_size: NA; j_call: TRBJ2-7; cdr3_nt: TGTGCCAGCAGCTTAGACGGTCCCTACGAGCAGTACTTC; cdr3_aa: CASSLDGPYEQYF
d_call: TRBD1; v_call: TRBV12-3/TRBV12-4; clone_size: NA; j_call: TRBJ1-5; cdr3_nt: TGTGCCAGCCGACAGGGGGCCCGGCAGCCCCAGCATTTT; cdr3_aa: CASRQGARQPQHF
d_call: NA; v_call: TRBV27; clone_size: NA; j_call: TRBJ2-2; cdr3_nt: TGTGCCAGCAGTTTATACTACGGGAACACCGGGGAGCTGTTTTTT; cdr3_aa: CASSLYYGNTGELFF
d_call: TRBD1; v_call: TRBV6-2/TRBV6-3; clone_size: NA; j_call: TRBJ2-7; cdr3_nt: TGTGCCAGCAGTAGGACAGGGGGCGCCGATTACGAGCAGTACTTC; cdr3_aa: CASSRTGGADYEQYF
d_call: TRBD1; v_call: TRBV27; clone_size: NA; j_call: TRBJ2-3; cdr3_nt: TGTGCCAGCAGTTACCGGGACAGGGGGCGAACAGATACGCAGTATTTT; cdr3_aa: CASSYRDRGRTDTQYF
d_call: TRBD2; v_call: TRBV5-4; clone_size: NA; j_call: TRBJ2-1; cdr3_nt: TGTGCCAGCAGCGAAGTTGGCGGGAGGGCTGGAGAGCAGTTCTTC; cdr3_aa: CASSEVGGRAGEQFF
d_call: TRBD2; v_call: TRBV5-5; clone_size: NA; j_call: TRBJ2-7; cdr3_nt: TGTGCCAGCAGCGAGAGCGGGAACTCCTACGAGCAGTACTTC; cdr3_aa: CASSESGNSYEQYF
d_call: NA; v_call: TRBV7-9; clone_size: NA; j_call: TRBJ2-4; cdr3_nt: TGTGCCAGCAGCTATCCCCGGGATGAAAACATTCAGTACTTC; cdr3_aa: CASSYPRDENIQYF
d_call: NA; v_call: TRBV6-6; clone_size: NA; j_call: TRBJ1-1; cdr3_nt: TGTGCCAGCCCAAAGGCAGGTATTATGAACACTGAAGCTTTCTTT; cdr3_aa: CASPKAGIMNTEAFF
d_call: NA; v_call: TRBV25-1; clone_size: NA; j_call: TRBJ2-5; cdr3_nt: TGTGCCAGCAGTGAATACCGCTCAGGGACCCAGTACTTC; cdr3_aa: CASSEYRSGTQYF
d_call: NA; v_call: TRBV12-3/TRBV12-4; clone_size: NA; j_call: TRBJ2-5; cdr3_nt: TGTGCCAGCAGCCTCTACAGGGAGACCCAGTACTTC; cdr3_aa: CASSLYRETQYF
d_call: TRBD2; v_call: TRBV7-3; clone_size: few; j_call: TRBJ2-3; cdr3_nt: TGTGCCAGCAGCCTAGGGGCTAGCGGGGGATCAGATACGCAGTATTTT; cdr3_aa: CASSLGASGGSDTQYF
d_call: TRBD1; v_call: TRBV7-2; clone_size: NA; j_call: TRBJ1-5; cdr3_nt: TGTGCCAGCAGCCCCGGACAGGGGGGACCTAATCAGCCCCAGCATTTT; cdr3_aa: CASSPGQGGPNQPQHF
d_call: TRBD2; v_call: TRBV7-9; clone_size: NA; j_call: TRBJ2-3; cdr3_nt: TGTGCCAGCAGAAGGGGTAGCGGGACCACAGATACGCAGTATTTT; cdr3_aa: CASRRGSGTTDTQYF
d_call: NA; v_call: TRBV24-1; clone_size: NA; j_call: TRBJ2-1; cdr3_nt: TGTGCCACCAGTGATAGCGGGTACAATGAGCAGTTCTTC; cdr3_aa: CATSDSGYNEQFF
d_call: NA; v_call: TRBV5-4; clone_size: NA; j_call: TRBJ2-2; cdr3_nt: TGTGCCAGCAGCTTAGGTGTAACAGGAAGCACCGGGGAGCTGTTTTTT; cdr3_aa: CASSLGVTGSTGELFF
d_call: NA; v_call: TRBV19; clone_size: NA; j_call: TRBJ2-1; cdr3_nt: TGTGCCAGTAGTATAGATCTCGGGGGTGAGCAGTTCTTC; cdr3_aa: CASSIDLGGEQFF
d_call: TRBD1; v_call: TRBV19; clone_size: NA; j_call: TRBJ1-5; cdr3_nt: TGTGCCAGTAGTCCAAGACAGGGGGGAAGCAATCAGCCCCAGCATTTT; cdr3_aa: CASSPRQGGSNQPQHF
d_call: TRBD2; v_call: TRBV27; clone_size: NA; j_call: TRBJ2-1; cdr3_nt: TGTGCCAGCACTAGCGGGATCTACAATGAGCAGTTCTTC; cdr3_aa: CASTSGIYNEQFF
d_call: TRBD2; v_call: TRBV18; clone_size: NA; j_call: TRBJ2-1; cdr3_nt: TGTGCCACTTCACCAAGCGGGAGTAACTACAATGAGCAGTTCTTC; cdr3_aa: CATSPSGSNYNEQFF
d_call: NA; v_call: TRBV11-3; clone_size: NA; j_call: TRBJ1-1; cdr3_nt: TGTGCCAGCAGCTTCGTGGGCTGGACTGAAGCTTTCTTT; cdr3_aa: CASSFVGWTEAFF
d_call: NA; v_call: TRBV5-5; clone_size: NA; j_call: TRBJ2-4; cdr3_nt: TGTGCCAGCAGCCGGAGTGTGGACACGACTTTAGCCAAAAACATTCAGTACTTC; cdr3_aa: CASSRSVDTTLAKNIQYF
d_call: TRBD2; v_call: TRBV6-4; clone_size: NA; j_call: TRBJ2-1; cdr3_nt: TGTGCCAGCAGTGACTCGAAGTACGGGGGAACTAGCGGGGTACACAATGAGCAGTTCTTC; cdr3_aa: CASSDSKYGGTSGVHNEQFF
d_call: TRBD1; v_call: TRBV18; clone_size: once; j_call: TRBJ1-6; cdr3_nt: TGTGCCAGCTCACAAACGACAGGGGCGGGATCACCCCTCCACTTT; cdr3_aa: CASSQTTGAGSPLHF
d_call: TRBD2; v_call: TRBV13; clone_size: NA; j_call: TRBJ2-5; cdr3_nt: TGTGCCAGCAGCTTAGGACTAGCGGACCAAGAGACCCAGTACTTC; cdr3_aa: CASSLGLADQETQYF
d_call: NA; v_call: TRBV11-1; clone_size: NA; j_call: TRBJ1-1; cdr3_nt: TGTGCCAGCAGCTCGCACAGGGCCACTGAAGCTTTCTTT; cdr3_aa: CASSSHRATEAFF
d_call: TRBD2; v_call: TRBV10-3; clone_size: NA; j_call: TRBJ2-1; cdr3_nt: TGTGCCATCAGTGAGCCTAAACTAGCGGGGGGTGGAGGTGAGCAGTTCTTC; cdr3_aa: CAISEPKLAGGGGEQFF
d_call: NA; v_call: TRBV13; clone_size: NA; j_call: TRBJ1-2; cdr3_nt: TGTGCCAGCAGCTTACGAGGAAAAGCTAACTATGGCTACACCTTC; cdr3_aa: CASSLRGKANYGYTF
d_call: NA; v_call: TRBV6-5; clone_size: NA; j_call: TRBJ2-1; cdr3_nt: TGTGCCAGCAGGGCCTCATCCTACAATGAGCAGTTCTTC; cdr3_aa: CASRASSYNEQFF
d_call: TRBD2; v_call: TRBV7-3; clone_size: NA; j_call: TRBJ2-7; cdr3_nt: TGTGCCAGCGCCCCGGCGGGAGCCGGGTACGAGCAGTACTTC; cdr3_aa: CASAPAGAGYEQYF
d_call: TRBD1; v_call: TRBV5-4; clone_size: NA; j_call: TRBJ2-7; cdr3_nt: TGTGCCAGCAGCTTAGGGACAGGGGGTTCCTACGAGCAGTACTTC; cdr3_aa: CASSLGTGGSYEQYF
d_call: NA; v_call: TRBV6-4; clone_size: few; j_call: TRBJ2-3; cdr3_nt: TGTGCCAGCAGTGACTTCGGACGAAGAGGGCGCACAGATACGCAGTATTTT; cdr3_aa: CASSDFGRRGRTDTQYF